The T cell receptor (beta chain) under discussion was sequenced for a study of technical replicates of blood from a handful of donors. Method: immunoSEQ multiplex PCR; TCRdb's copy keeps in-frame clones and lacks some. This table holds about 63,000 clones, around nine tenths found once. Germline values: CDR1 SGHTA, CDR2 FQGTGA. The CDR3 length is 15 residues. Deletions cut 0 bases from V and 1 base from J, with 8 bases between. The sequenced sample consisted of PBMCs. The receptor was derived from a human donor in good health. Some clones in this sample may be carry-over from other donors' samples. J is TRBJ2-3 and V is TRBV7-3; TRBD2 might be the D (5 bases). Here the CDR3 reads CASSLTSAGTDTQYF. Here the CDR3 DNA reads TGTGCCAGCAGCTTAACTAGCGCAGGCACAGATACGCAGTATTTT.